This TCR beta chain was retrieved from a study of T-cell reconstitution after alpha-beta-depleted transplantation in children. Findings and limits, study-wide: When one year had passed after transplant, most T-cell counts and diversity came from newly produced T cells. The study reportedly traced alpha-beta T cells about two months after transplant to several hundred expanded graft clones. Some patients owed their high day-60 TCRbeta diversity to surviving recipient T cells and thymic progenitors.

It was with unique molecular identifiers that the TCRbeta library was prepared. TCRdb used MiXCR to reprocess the PCR reads, holding one entry per CDR3 protein. This sample has 500,000 to 600,000 distinct CDR3 sequences, with 25% to 30% found just once. A few counts support this clonotype. Its target is unknown. Trimming took 4 bases from V and 5 from J; bases not matched to a gene: 7. From germline, CDR1 is LGHNA and CDR2 YNFKEQ. The CDR3 consists of 16 residues. The chain recombines TRBV4-2 with TRBJ2-7, with TRBD2 matching 14 bases. Sample: PBMCs, taken before TCRalphabeta/CD19-depleted stem cell transplant. The clonotype originates from a boy younger than two with Wiskott-Aldrich syndrome, due to receive a stem cell transplant. CDR3 DNA: TGTGCCAGCAGCCGGGGGACTAGCGGGAGAATCCACGAGCAGTACTTC. Encoded protein: CASSRGTSGRIHEQYF.